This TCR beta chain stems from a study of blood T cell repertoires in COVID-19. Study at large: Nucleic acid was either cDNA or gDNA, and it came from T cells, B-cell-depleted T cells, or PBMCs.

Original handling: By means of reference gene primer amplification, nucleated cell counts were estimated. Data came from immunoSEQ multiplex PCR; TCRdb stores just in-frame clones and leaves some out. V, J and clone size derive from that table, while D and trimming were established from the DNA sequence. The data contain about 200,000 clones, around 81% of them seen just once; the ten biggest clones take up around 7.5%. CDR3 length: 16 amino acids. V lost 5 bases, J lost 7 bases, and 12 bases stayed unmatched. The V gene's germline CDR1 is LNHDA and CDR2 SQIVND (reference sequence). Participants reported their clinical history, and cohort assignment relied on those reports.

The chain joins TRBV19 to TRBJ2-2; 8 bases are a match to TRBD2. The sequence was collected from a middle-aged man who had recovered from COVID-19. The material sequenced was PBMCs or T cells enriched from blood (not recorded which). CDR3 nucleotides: TGTGCCAGTAGTTTACGCCTTTTCGGGGGGGACGGGGAGCTGTTTTTT. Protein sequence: CASSLRLFGGDGELFF. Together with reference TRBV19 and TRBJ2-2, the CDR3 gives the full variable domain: DGGITQSPKYLFRKEGQNVTLSCEQNLNHDAMYWYRQDPGQGLRLIYYSQIVNDFQKGDIAEGYSVSREKKESFPLTVTSAQKNPTAFYLCASSLRLFGGDGELFFGEGSRLTVL.